The 20 T cell receptor beta chains reported below all come from one sample, sequenced in a study of post-analysis software for immune sequencing data. No antigen is known for these receptors. Overall study findings and caveats: Patients carried 5 or 6 TRBV segments more frequently than controls did, and TRBV5-6, TRBV5-1 and TRBV20-1 were among them.

Unique molecular identifiers were carried by the TCR beta cDNA libraries. TCRdb re-called the PCR reads with MiXCR, one entry per CDR3 protein. The table shows fewer than 850,000 distinct CDR3 sequences, with 30% occurring only once. Sequencing input: blood. These receptors were taken from a girl aged 5-17 years with multiple sclerosis.

This clonotype was seen ten or more times. V gene TRBV6-2 or TRBV6-3 combines with J gene TRBJ2-5; perhaps TRBD1 as D (6 bases). With 4 bases removed from V and 1 base from J, the gap between germline ends came to 13 bases. Germline CDR1 is MNHEY and CDR2 is SVGEGT. The CDR3 spans 15 residues. CDR3 in amino acids: CASSSSDRFQETQYF. The CDR3 DNA sequence: TGTGCCAGCAGTTCCTCGGACAGATTCCAAGAGACCCAGTACTTC.

V usage is TRBV29-1 and J usage is TRBJ2-7, with a possible D match to TRBD2 (5 bases). Germline CDR1 reads SQVTM; CDR2 reads ANQGSEA. Trimming took off 4 bases at V and 4 bases at J, with 14 bases between the two ends. CDR3 length: 13 amino acids. CDR3 nucleotide sequence: TGCAGCGTTGTCCGTGCCGGGAAATACGAGCAGTACTTC. Protein sequence: CSVVRAGKYEQYF.

The count of this clonotype is one. A much larger clone is a single base away; this may be a read error. The chain uses TRBV20-1 and TRBJ2-7, with 11 bases aligning to TRBD2. Germline assignment: CDR1 DFQATT and CDR2 SNEGSKA (reference sequence). This CDR3 is built from 16 residues. Germline trimming cut 3 bases from V and 2 bases from J; bases unmatched to any gene: 9. CDR3 sequence reads: CSARRPSGRTAYEQYF. The CDR3 DNA reads TGCAGTGCTAGGAGACCTAGCGGGAGGACCGCCTACGAGCAGTACTTC.

This clonotype has just a few counts. The chain carries TRBV6-2 or TRBV6-3 and TRBJ2-5; maybe TRBD2 (7 bases). With 2 bases removed from V and 3 bases from J, the gap between germline ends came to 13 bases. The V gene's germline CDR1 is MNHEY and CDR2 SVGEGT. CDR3 length: 15 amino acids. For the CDR3, the DNA is TGTGCCAGCAGTTACGTTCCGGGGGGCAAAGAGACCCAGTACTTC. Translating gives CASSYVPGGKETQYF.

A remark on this clonotype: The junction and the germline gene differ at one end; a read error may be behind it. This sequence joins TRBV20-1 and TRBJ2-3; possible D gene TRBD1, 5 bases. The CDR3 loop spans 14 amino acids. Germline CDR1 is DFQATT and CDR2 is SNEGSKA (reference sequence). CDR3 region: CSARVRWGTGTQYF. In nucleotides, the CDR3 is TGCAGTGCTAGAGTGAGGTGGGGCACAGGTACGCAGTATTTT.

The V gene is TRBV6-1, the J gene TRBJ1-1; TRBD1 is a possible D gene (6 bases). This CDR3 comprises 16 residues. Trimming took 8 bases from V and 8 from J, leaving 27 bases between them. Germline assignment: CDR1 MNHNS and CDR2 SASEGT. CDR3 amino acids: CASRWGTQTGTSEAFF. Here the CDR3 DNA reads TGTGCCAGCCGTTGGGGGACACAGACCGGCACCTCGGAAGCTTTCTTT.

The J gene is TRBJ2-6, the V gene TRBV5-1; TRBD2 is a possible D gene (5 bases). Trimming shortened V by 4 bases and J by 4 bases, and 12 bases separated the two germline ends. Germline loops: CDR1 SGHRS, CDR2 YFSETQ. The CDR3 runs to 15 residues. The DNA for the CDR3 is TGCGCCAGCAGCGAACGGGGAGCCGGGGCCAACGTCCTGACTTTC. Protein sequence: CASSERGAGANVLTF.

The chain combines TRBV20-1 with TRBJ2-4, with 11 bases matching TRBD2. Germline CDR1 DFQATT, CDR2 SNEGSKA (reference sequence). J was trimmed by 16 bases and V by 2 bases; bases with no gene match: 10. The CDR3 has 13 amino acids. DNA for the CDR3: TGCAGTGCTAGAAGAACTAGCGGGAGTTTCGATTACTTC. Residues: CSARRTSGSFDYF.

This clonotype was counted a few times. The chain recombines TRBV20-1 with TRBJ2-1; D remains unclear. Germline V gene data show CDR1 as DFQATT and CDR2 as SNEGSKA (reference sequence). The CDR3 is 14 amino acids. DNA for the CDR3: TGCGCCCCTGTTGGCTTATCATCCTACAATGAGCAGTTCTTC. It encodes CAPVGLSSYNEQFF.

A remark on this clonotype: A read error may explain this, as a much larger clone is one base away. The gene calls are TRBV29-1 and TRBJ2-4; 7 nucleotides agree with TRBD2. The J call is doubtful: the DNA matches TRBJ2-7 better. The length of the CDR3 is 14 residues. In germline, CDR1 is SQVTM, CDR2 ANQGSEA. CDR3 sequence: CSVATSDLSYEQYF. The CDR3 bases are TGCAGCGTTGCCACTAGCGACCTCTCCTACGAGCAGTACTTC.

This clonotype was detected ten times or more. The chain joins TRBV4-3 to TRBJ2-7; the D gene is possibly TRBD1 (6 bases). The germline CDR1 and CDR2 sequences are LGHNA and YSLEER. Trimming stripped 0 bases from V and 4 bases from J, with 16 bases between. This CDR3 contains 16 residues. The CDR3 sequence is CASSQDRRTVTYEQYF. The CDR3 bases are TGCGCCAGCAGCCAAGATAGGCGGACAGTAACTTACGAGCAGTACTTC.

There are a few counts of this clonotype. This chain's CDR3 is CASSLGWAGLYGYTF. The CDR3 DNA reads as TGTGCCAGCAGCTTAGGATGGGCAGGGCTTTATGGCTACACCTTC. The rearrangement joins TRBV7-2 to TRBJ1-2, with TRBD1 as a possible D gene (5 bases). CDR1 is SGHTA and CDR2 is FQGNSA in the germline V gene. V gave up 1 base and J gave up 5 bases, with 14 bases separating them. This CDR3 region has 15 residues.

The V gene is TRBV19, the J gene TRBJ2-7; the D gene could be TRBD1 or TRBD2 (6 bases each). V lost 10 bases and J lost 1, with 20 bases in between. In germline, CDR1 is LNHDA, CDR2 SQIVND (reference sequence). The CDR3 is 15 residues long. The CDR3 region has the DNA TGTGCCATCCCCCCTCGGGGGCAGGGGTCCTACGAGCAGTACTTC. Translated: CAIPPRGQGSYEQYF.

The rearrangement joins TRBV5-5 to TRBJ1-5; no reliable D call. Trimming took off 4 bases at V and 0 bases at J, with 8 bases between the two ends. CDR1 is SGHKS and CDR2 is YYEKEE in the germline V gene (reference sequence). The CDR3 runs to 14 residues. The DNA of the CDR3 is TGTGCCAGCAGCGGGCAGAATAGCAATCAGCCCCAGCATTTT. It translates to CASSGQNSNQPQHF.

In this sample, this clonotype turned up a few times. The rearrangement uses TRBV20-1 and TRBJ2-5; D gene ambiguous. The V gene lost 6 bases and the J gene lost 2 bases, with 16 bases spanning the gap. The CDR3 totals 14 residues. Per the germline V gene, CDR1 is DFQATT and CDR2 is SNEGSKA (reference sequence). CDR3 sequence (DNA): TGCAGTGCCCACCATTTTAGAGAACAAGAGACCCAGTACTTC. Its protein product is CSAHHFREQETQYF.

V and J are TRBV28 and TRBJ2-7; a weak D match, TRBD2 (6 bases). V was cut by 6 bases and J by 4 bases, with 28 bases left in between. Germline V gives CDR1 MDHEN, CDR2 SYDVKM. The length of the CDR3 is 18 residues. CDR3 region: CASRDYRVAGPGHYEQYF. DNA of the CDR3: TGTGCCAGCAGGGACTATCGGGTCGCCGGACCAGGACATTACGAGCAGTACTTC.

For the CDR3, the DNA is TGTGCCACCTCGGGTGGGACAGGGGTTAATGGCTACACCTTC. Protein product: CATSGGTGVNGYTF. This chain connects TRBV28 to TRBJ1-2; TRBD1 aligns across 10 bases. V shed 10 bases, J shed 6 bases, and the junction held 11 bases outside the gene matches. The CDR3 runs 14 residues. Germline V gene data show CDR1 as MDHEN and CDR2 as SYDVKM.

The chain combines TRBV27 with TRBJ2-7, with TRBD2 identical over 9 bases. Germline V lookup: CDR1 MNHEY, CDR2 SMNVEV (reference sequence). The CDR3 length is 14 residues. The ends lost 8 bases at V and 2 bases at J; junction bases unmatched: 7. This CDR3 reads CASGPGLAPYEQYF. The CDR3 DNA reads as TGTGCCAGCGGACCGGGACTAGCCCCCTACGAGCAGTACTTC.

In its sample, this clonotype was seen a few times. This rearrangement joins TRBV9 to TRBJ1-5; 10 bases align to TRBD1. CDR1 SGDLS and CDR2 YYNGEE come from the germline V gene. With V trimmed by 0 bases and J by 6 bases, 0 bases remained unmatched. CDR3 length: 14 amino acids. The CDR3 reads CASSVGQGAQPQHF. The CDR3 bases are TGTGCCAGCAGCGTAGGACAGGGGGCTCAGCCCCAGCATTTT.

This clonotype was seen a few times. This rearrangement joins TRBV7-9 to TRBJ2-7, with 9 bases that match TRBD2. V trimming: 5 bases; J trimming: 4 bases; junction bases outside the gene matches: 9. The germline gives CDR1 SEHNR, CDR2 FQNEAQ (reference sequence). This CDR3 spans 15 amino acids. The CDR3 here is CASSRAGTSYYEQYF. The CDR3 bases are TGTGCCAGCAGCCGAGCCGGGACTAGCTATTACGAGCAGTACTTC.